What follows are 28 T cell receptor beta chains derived from one specimen sequenced in a study of vaccination and CD4 T cells after COVID-19. No antigens are known for them. Cultured CD4+ T cell DNA underwent sequencing with the Oncomine TCR Beta short-read assay. TCRdb analysed the PCR reads with MiXCR anew, one entry per CDR3 protein. The data contain under 10,000 distinct CDR3 sequences, 20% to 25% of them seen just once; the ten biggest clones take up roughly 21%. The treatment is: approximately 10-day PBMC culture with coronavirus spike peptide pools or control peptides (ViraFEST assay). The sequencing used CD4+ T cells from blood, cultured in vitro, collected after SARS-CoV-2 vaccination. Receptors were obtained from a human donor who had recovered from COVID-19.

This clonotype is categorized as medium-sized. The rearrangement joins TRBV20-1 to TRBJ2-5; D unclear. Germline lookup yields CDR1 DFQATT and CDR2 SNEGSKA (reference sequence). The V and J ends lost 3 bases and 5 bases respectively, with 10 bases between them. CDR3 size: 12 residues. The CDR3 DNA reads TGCAGTGCTAGCCCCGGGTTTGAGACCCAGTACTTC. Translated: CSASPGFETQYF.

By its share, this clonotype is medium-sized (0.01 to 0.1%). The chain is built from TRBV2 and TRBJ2-5; D is undetermined. The germline gives CDR1 SNHLY, CDR2 FYNNEI. Trimming pared 6 bases from V and 5 bases from J, leaving 16 bases between. The CDR3 has 14 amino acids. CDR3 DNA sequence: TGTGCCAGCAGCCCGGGTTGGGTTCAGGAGACCCAGTACTTC. It encodes CASSPGWVQETQYF.

A few counts support this clonotype. V usage is TRBV11-3 and J usage is TRBJ2-5; 11 bases fit TRBD1. This CDR3 has 15 amino acids. Germline loops: CDR1 SGHNT, CDR2 YENEEA. The J segment lost 2 bases and the V segment lost 5 bases, leaving 4 bases of the junction unmatched. CDR3 bases: TGTGCCAGCAGCGACCGGGACAGGGGGCAAGAGACCCAGTACTTC. Amino acids: CASSDRDRGQETQYF.

This clonotype was counted between two and nine times. The gene calls are TRBV25-1 and TRBJ2-1; 7 nucleotides match TRBD2. This CDR3 has 15 residues. The trim removed 1 base at V and 9 bases at J, leaving 9 bases unmatched. Germline assignment: CDR1 MGHDK and CDR2 SYGVNS. CDR3 protein: CASSESGLAGREQFF. The CDR3 nucleotides read TGTGCCAGCAGTGAATCGGGATTAGCGGGTCGTGAGCAGTTCTTC.

The gene calls are TRBV6-5 and TRBJ2-3; D uncertain. This CDR3 region has 14 residues. V gave up 2 bases and J gave up 6 bases, with 12 bases separating them. The germline CDR1 and CDR2 sequences are MNHEY and SVGAGI. CDR3 DNA: TGTGCCAGCAGTTACACCTTTGCCTCTGATACGCAGTATTTT. This sequence encodes CASSYTFASDTQYF.

This clonotype was counted between two and nine times. V gene TRBV10-3 combines with J gene TRBJ2-1; possibly TRBD1 for D (6 bases). The CDR3 extends over 14 amino acids. The V end was cut by 2 bases, the J end by 7 bases, with 12 bases between. Germline CDR1 reads ENHRY; CDR2 reads SYGVKD. For the CDR3, the DNA is TGTGCCATCAGTGAGAACAGGGTAACGAATGAGCAGTTCTTC. Protein sequence: CAISENRVTNEQFF.

The chain employs TRBV5-1 and TRBJ2-1; TRBD2 matches 9 bases. CDR1 is SGHRS, CDR2 YFSETQ, per germline. There are 15 residues in the CDR3. V trimming: 1 base; J trimming: 4 bases; junction bases outside the gene matches: 3. CDR3 sequence: CASSLTSGRYNEQFF. The CDR3 bases are TGCGCCAGCAGCTTGACCAGCGGGAGGTACAATGAGCAGTTCTTC.

This clonotype was detected only a few times. The chain recombines TRBV28 with TRBJ1-1; perhaps TRBD1 as D (5 bases). This CDR3 contains 15 residues. CDR1 and CDR2 (germline): MDHEN, SYDVKM. Trimming stripped 2 bases from V and 1 base from J, with 11 bases between. The DNA for the CDR3 is TGTGCCAGCAGTTTACCGACAGCCCAGAACACTGAAGCTTTCTTT. Amino acids: CASSLPTAQNTEAFF.

The gene calls are TRBV20-1 and TRBJ1-1, with D unclear. V dropped 4 bases and J dropped 3 bases, with 15 bases sitting between them. Looked up from germline, CDR1 is DFQATT and CDR2 is SNEGSKA (reference sequence). This CDR3 region has 14 residues. DNA of the CDR3: TGCAGTGCTAAGTTTTCGGGGAGGGACACTGAAGCTTTCTTT. Its translation: CSAKFSGRDTEAFF.

This chain links TRBV20-1 with TRBJ1-1; D is perhaps TRBD1 (5 bases). Germline values: CDR1 DFQATT, CDR2 SNEGSKA (reference sequence). Trimming stripped 8 bases from V and 0 bases from J, with 13 bases between. The CDR3 is made up of 13 amino acids. Here the CDR3 DNA reads TGCAGTACTACGAGGGGTTTGAACACTGAAGCTTTCTTT. Translated: CSTTRGLNTEAFF.

This chain uses TRBV15 with TRBJ2-3; TRBD2 aligns across 8 bases. After removal of 1 base from V and 4 bases from J, the junction contained 13 bases not matched to a gene. CDR1 LNHNV and CDR2 YYDKDF come from the germline V gene (reference sequence). This CDR3 spans 18 amino acids. The CDR3 coding sequence is TGTGCCACCAGCAGAGTCTCAGGTGGCGGGAGGCTGGCAGATACGCAGTATTTT. It encodes CATSRVSGGGRLADTQYF.

This clonotype is medium-sized. This chain's CDR3 is CASSSLDRYQETQYF. CDR3 nucleotides: TGTGCCAGCAGCTCACTGGACAGATACCAAGAGACCCAGTACTTC. The genes are TRBV7-9 and TRBJ2-5; TRBD1 might be the D (6 bases). This CDR3 has 15 amino acids. The V and J ends lost 4 bases and 0 bases respectively, with 12 bases between them. Looked up from germline, CDR1 is SEHNR and CDR2 is FQNEAQ (reference sequence).

This clonotype was picked up a small number of times. V usage is TRBV7-2 and J usage is TRBJ2-1; 7 bases align to TRBD2. The CDR3 consists of 14 residues. V was pared by 0 bases and J by 8 bases, with 4 bases of the junction left unmatched. The germline V gene encodes CDR1 SGHTA and CDR2 FQGNSA. CDR3 residues: CASSLAWGGDEQFF. The CDR3 bases are TGTGCCAGCAGCTTAGCCTGGGGGGGGGATGAGCAGTTCTTC.

The chain joins TRBV6-1 to TRBJ1-1; no clear D gene. V was shortened by 6 bases and J by 5 bases, with 10 bases between the two germline ends. CDR1 is MNHNS, CDR2 SASEGT, per germline. The CDR3 consists of 12 residues. The CDR3 spells CASRGEWTEAFF. The CDR3 DNA follows: TGTGCCAGCAGGGGTGAGTGGACTGAAGCTTTCTTT.

Within the sample, this clonotype is medium-sized (0.01 to 0.1%). V gene TRBV7-2 combines with J gene TRBJ1-5, with D possibly being TRBD1 (5 bases). In germline, CDR1 is SGHTA, CDR2 FQGNSA. Trimming shortened V by 4 bases and J by 0 bases, and 13 bases separated the two germline ends. CDR3 length: 16 residues. CDR3 loop: CASSSGGGYSNQPQHF. CDR3 DNA: TGTGCCAGCAGCTCCGGCGGGGGTTATAGCAATCAGCCCCAGCATTTT. Filled out from reference TRBV7-2 and TRBJ1-5, the complete variable domain reads GAGVSQSPSNKVTEKGKDVELRCDPISGHTALYWYRQSLGQGLEFLIYFQGNSAPDKSGLPSDRFSAERTGGSVSTLTIQRTQQEDSAVYLCASSSGGGYSNQPQHFGDGTRLSIL.

In its sample, this clonotype was seen once. This rearrangement joins TRBV29-1 to TRBJ2-5, with TRBD1 matching 8 bases. The CDR3 has 12 amino acids. Germline V gives CDR1 SQVTM, CDR2 ANQGSEA. The CDR3 is CSWNRGEETQYF. The CDR3 region has the DNA TGCAGTTGGAACAGGGGGGAAGAGACCCAGTACTTC. The variable domain in full, with the rest retrieved from reference TRBV29-1 and TRBJ2-5, is SAVISQKPSRDICQRGTSLTIQCQVDSQVTMMFWYRQQPGQSLTLIATANQGSEATYESGFVIDKFPISRPNLTFSTLTVSNMSPEDSSIYLCSWNRGEETQYFGPGTRLLVL.

CDR3 region: CASSYSFGQGTSYEQYF. The CDR3 coding sequence is TGTGCCAGCAGTTACTCGTTCGGGCAGGGAACCTCCTACGAGCAGTACTTC. V is TRBV6-5 and J is TRBJ2-7, with D maybe TRBD1 (5 bases). Deletions cut 0 bases from V and 0 bases from J, with 15 bases between. The CDR3 spans 17 residues. Per the germline V gene, CDR1 is MNHEY and CDR2 is SVGAGI.

The table lists this clonotype with a few counts. V usage is TRBV20-1 and J usage is TRBJ2-1, with TRBD1 matching 7 bases. Unmatched junction bases numbered 6, after V lost 6 bases and J lost 10 bases. Germline CDR1 DFQATT, CDR2 SNEGSKA (reference sequence). CDR3 size: 11 residues. The CDR3 spells CSAPDRREQFF. The CDR3 bases are TGCAGTGCGCCGGACAGGAGGGAGCAGTTCTTC.

This clonotype is medium-sized within its sample. This chain links TRBV7-2 with TRBJ1-6; D call uncertain. The germline V gene encodes CDR1 SGHTA and CDR2 FQGNSA. The V and J ends lost 1 base and 9 bases respectively, with 13 bases between them. This CDR3 region has 15 residues. The CDR3 DNA reads TGTGCCAGCAGCTTAGGCTCCACATCGGGTTCACCCCTCCACTTT. This encodes CASSLGSTSGSPLHF. The full variable domain, with the rest looked up from reference TRBV7-2 and TRBJ1-6, is GAGVSQSPSNKVTEKGKDVELRCDPISGHTALYWYRQSLGQGLEFLIYFQGNSAPDKSGLPSDRFSAERTGGSVSTLTIQRTQQEDSAVYLCASSLGSTSGSPLHFGNGTRLTVT.

This clonotype turned up a few times. V and J are TRBV27 and TRBJ1-1; 7 bases fit TRBD1. V was clipped by 2 bases and J by 0 bases; unmatched bases: 21. The CDR3 extends over 21 amino acids. The germline V gene encodes CDR1 MNHEY and CDR2 SMNVEV (reference sequence). The DNA for the CDR3 is TGTGCCAGCAGTTTAGGGGGTCCCCGACAGGGTTTCAGTCGCATGAACACTGAAGCTTTCTTT. Encoded protein: CASSLGGPRQGFSRMNTEAFF.

The V and J genes are TRBV6-4 and TRBJ1-6; no reliable D call. Trimming removed 6 bases at V and 7 bases at J, with 7 bases between. The germline gives CDR1 MRHNA, CDR2 SNTAGT. This CDR3 region has 12 residues. The CDR3 protein is CASRSANSPLHF. The CDR3 DNA follows: TGTGCCAGCAGATCCGCCAATTCACCCCTCCACTTT.

This clonotype was seen a few times. The V call is TRBV4-1, the J call TRBJ1-6, with D maybe TRBD1 (5 bases). The CDR3 consists of 15 residues. Trimming pared 1 base from V and 10 bases from J, leaving 14 bases between. Germline V gene sequence: CDR1 MGHRA, CDR2 YSYEKL. CDR3 in amino acids: CASSQGRIRDSPLHF. In nucleotides, the CDR3 is TGCGCCAGCAGCCAAGGGAGAATTAGGGACTCACCCCTCCACTTT.

Comments on this clonotype: Since the CDR3 does not end with the conserved phenylalanine or tryptophan, this likely comes from a read error. The chain joins TRBV19 to TRBJ1-2, with D possibly TRBD1 on 5 matching bases. The CDR3 runs 14 residues. Trimming shortened V by 3 bases and J by 2 bases, and 10 bases separated the two germline ends. Germline V CDR1 and CDR2: LNHDA, SQIVND (reference sequence). CDR3: CASSIGHVNYGYTL. In DNA form, the CDR3 reads TGTGCCAGTAGTATTGGACACGTCAACTATGGCTACACCCTC.

This clonotype qualifies as medium-sized (0.01 to 0.1%). The chain joins TRBV20-1 to TRBJ2-7, with D perhaps assigned TRBD1 or TRBD2 (5 bases each). CDR3 size: 14 residues. CDR1 is DFQATT and CDR2 is SNEGSKA in the germline V gene (reference sequence). V was shortened by 7 bases and J by 6 bases, with 22 bases between the two germline ends. The CDR3 protein is CSVRGPALGSEQYF. In DNA, the CDR3 is TGCAGTGTCCGGGGACCTGCCTTAGGTTCCGAGCAGTACTTC.

By share of the sample, this clonotype is medium-sized (0.01 to 0.1%). This rearrangement joins TRBV20-1 to TRBJ2-3; 7 nucleotides agree with TRBD1. The CDR3 length is 16 residues. CDR1 and CDR2 (germline): DFQATT, SNEGSKA (reference sequence). The V and J ends lost 3 bases and 0 bases, in that order; junction bases with no gene match: 9. Written as DNA, the CDR3 is TGCAGTGCTAGCCCCCGGGACAGTGGGAGCACAGATACGCAGTATTTT. As protein: CSASPRDSGSTDTQYF.

This clonotype has only a few counts. The V and J genes are TRBV20-1 and TRBJ2-3; 7 nucleotides line up with TRBD1. Trimming removed 2 bases from V and 11 bases from J; junction bases left unmatched: 10. In germline, CDR1 is DFQATT, CDR2 SNEGSKA (reference sequence). This CDR3 is built from 13 residues. The CDR3 DNA reads TGCAGTGCTAGAAATACAGGGGTCGTGGGGCAGTATTTT. Amino acid sequence: CSARNTGVVGQYF.

The rearrangement links TRBV6-1 to TRBJ2-7; TRBD1 might be the D (6 bases). The germline V gene has CDR1 MNHNS and CDR2 SASEGT. V lost 2 bases and J lost 9, with 23 bases in between. CDR3 size: 16 residues. In nucleotides, the CDR3 is TGTGCCAGCAGTGAAATATTAGGGACACCGCCTAGGGTGCAGTACTTC. It codes for CASSEILGTPPRVQYF.

By its share, this clonotype is medium-sized. The gene calls are TRBV20-1 and TRBJ2-1, with TRBD2 identical over 8 bases. The germline V gene encodes CDR1 DFQATT and CDR2 SNEGSKA (reference sequence). J gave up 4 bases and V 6 bases, and 8 bases lay outside the gene matches. This CDR3 contains 14 residues. The DNA of the CDR3 is TGCAGTGCAAATGGCGGGAGGCAGTACAATGAGCAGTTCTTC. Translated: CSANGGRQYNEQFF.